The 10 T cell receptor beta chains presented below share a single source sample, sequenced in a study of T cell responses to AZD1222 COVID-19 vaccine. Measured with immunoSEQ multiplex PCR; TCRdb has only the in-frame clones, and not every one. The sample consists of 75,000 to 100,000 clones, roughly 91% of them appearing once. This specimen was peripheral blood, taken on day 0 of AZD1222 vaccination. These receptors all stem from an adult in good health.

This clone was recorded once. This sequence joins TRBV5-1 and TRBJ1-1; D is perhaps TRBD1 (5 bases). Trimming shortened V by 4 bases and J by 4 bases, and 20 bases separated the two germline ends. Germline V CDR1 and CDR2: SGHRS, YFSETQ. This CDR3 comprises 16 residues. The CDR3 coding sequence is TGCGCCAGCAGCCCGGACCCCTCAGGGTTGAGCACTGAAGCTTTCTTT. Its protein product is CASSPDPSGLSTEAFF.

The chain has TRBV19 and TRBJ2-7; 8 bases line up with TRBD1. Trimming cost V 6 bases and J 1 base; bases outside gene matches: 8. CDR3 length: 15 residues. CDR1 and CDR2 from the germline V gene are LNHDA and SQIVND (reference sequence). The CDR3 sequence is CASSRNTGGSYEQYF. The CDR3, as DNA: TGTGCCAGTAGCCGAAACACAGGGGGTTCCTACGAGCAGTACTTC.

This clone was observed a single time. The chain has TRBV10-3 and TRBJ2-2; D gene ambiguous. The CDR3 is 13 amino acids. Germline V gives CDR1 ENHRY, CDR2 SYGVKD. Trimming took off 3 bases at V and 3 bases at J, with 5 bases between the two ends. The CDR3 DNA reads as TGTGCCATCAGTGACGAGGACACCGGGGAGCTGTTTTTT. Protein sequence: CAISDEDTGELFF.

CDR3 region: CASSPRDQGGMNTEAFF. The CDR3 nucleotides read TGTGCCAGCTCACCTAGAGATCAGGGCGGCATGAACACTGAAGCTTTCTTT. The chain recombines TRBV18 with TRBJ1-1; TRBD1 is a possible D gene (5 bases). Trimming took 3 bases from V and 0 from J, leaving 17 bases between them. This CDR3 comprises 17 residues. Germline-derived CDR1 and CDR2 are KGHSH and LQKENI.

This clone was detected once. V usage is TRBV7-2 and J usage is TRBJ2-3; D unclear. CDR3 length: 12 amino acids. In germline, CDR1 is SGHTA, CDR2 FQGNSA. Trimming removed 5 bases at V and 4 bases at J, with 7 bases between. The CDR3 coding sequence is TGTGCCAGCAGCCAATACTCAGATACGCAGTATTTT. Its protein is CASSQYSDTQYF.

The chain carries TRBV6-2 or TRBV6-3 and TRBJ1-1; D may be TRBD1 (6 bases). Germline V gene sequence: CDR1 MNHEY, CDR2 SVGEGT. V gave up 6 bases and J gave up 5 bases, with 19 bases separating them. The CDR3 runs 15 residues. The CDR3 here is CASRPGGAGGTEAFF. The CDR3 region has the DNA TGTGCCAGCAGACCTGGGGGGGCCGGGGGAACTGAAGCTTTCTTT.

This clone came up once. This chain connects TRBV5-5 to TRBJ2-7; D might be TRBD2 (6 bases). Trimming removed 2 bases at V and 2 bases at J, with 8 bases between. The germline gives CDR1 SGHKS, CDR2 YYEKEE (reference sequence). The CDR3 contains 13 residues. Here the CDR3 reads CASSFGGAYEQYF. CDR3 DNA: TGTGCCAGCAGCTTTGGAGGGGCCTACGAGCAGTACTTC.

The rearrangement joins TRBV5-4 to TRBJ2-1, with 7 bases aligning to TRBD2. The CDR3 covers 14 residues. Trimming cost V 0 bases and J 6 bases; bases outside gene matches: 3. Germline assignment: CDR1 SGHNT and CDR2 YYREEE (reference sequence). Here the CDR3 reads CASSLELAVNEQFF. For the CDR3, the DNA is TGTGCCAGCAGCTTGGAGCTAGCGGTCAATGAGCAGTTCTTC.

The chain couples TRBV10-3 to TRBJ2-1; TRBD1 matches 9 bases. V was clipped by 4 bases and J by 7 bases; unmatched bases: 8. There are 15 residues in the CDR3. Germline loops: CDR1 ENHRY, CDR2 SYGVKD. CDR3 in DNA: TGTGCCATCAGTGGCTCCGGGACAGGGAAGAATGAGCAGTTCTTC. Translation: CAISGSGTGKNEQFF.

The genes are TRBV3-1 (or the pseudogene TRBV3-2) and TRBJ1-3; D is ambiguous. This CDR3 region has 13 residues. V dropped 6 bases and J dropped 0 bases, with 6 bases sitting between them. Germline lookup yields CDR1 LGHDT and CDR2 YNNKEL (reference sequence). CDR3 nucleotide sequence: TGTGCCAGCAGGGGAAGCTCTGGAAACACCATATATTTT. The encoded protein is CASRGSSGNTIYF.